This passage covers 22 T cell receptor beta chains from one sample sequenced in a study of blood T cell repertoires in COVID-19. TCRdb's table, derived via immunoSEQ multiplex PCR, lists solely in-frame clones and lacks some. The sample carries nearly 250,000 clones, around 88% recorded once. Sequenced: peripheral blood. Receptors were obtained from a woman aged 80 or over with COVID-19, enrolled during active disease.

The chain joins TRBV7-9 to TRBJ1-4, with 7 bases lining up with TRBD1. This CDR3 contains 13 residues. The ends lost 4 bases at V and 8 bases at J; junction bases unmatched: 4. CDR1 is SEHNR, CDR2 FQNEAQ, per germline (reference sequence). Written as DNA, the CDR3 is TGTGCCAGCAGCTGGACAGGAGCCGAAAAACTGTTTTTT. This encodes CASSWTGAEKLFF.

V gene TRBV4-2 combines with J gene TRBJ1-5, with TRBD1 identical over 8 bases. The CDR3 runs 16 residues. Trimming took 5 bases from V and 4 from J; bases not matched to a gene: 10. Germline CDR1 is LGHNA and CDR2 is YNFKEQ. CDR3 sequence: CASSDRGQGRNQPQHF. In nucleotides, the CDR3 is TGTGCCAGCAGCGACCGCGGACAGGGCCGGAATCAGCCCCAGCATTTT.

The genes are TRBV5-1 and TRBJ1-1, with 7 nucleotides matching TRBD1. CDR1 SGHRS and CDR2 YFSETQ come from the germline V gene. The V segment lost 2 bases and the J segment 5 bases; nucleotides outside the gene matches: 15. The CDR3 loop spans 17 amino acids. CDR3 in DNA: TGCGCCAGCAGCTTCTATCTTGCCCCAGGGGGAAAAACTGAAGCTTTCTTT. Protein: CASSFYLAPGGKTEAFF.

The V gene is TRBV4-2, the J gene TRBJ1-5; 8 nucleotides line up with TRBD1. CDR1 and CDR2 (germline): LGHNA, YNFKEQ. With V trimmed by 0 bases and J by 7 bases, 8 bases remained unmatched. CDR3 length equals 16 residues. DNA of the CDR3: TGTGCCAGCAGCCAAGATGGAGGACAGGGAGACCAGCCCCAGCATTTT. Encoded protein: CASSQDGGQGDQPQHF.

This clone has only one observation. The genes are TRBV5-4 and TRBJ1-6; 7 positions agree with TRBD1. This CDR3 has 16 amino acids. The ends lost 4 bases at V and 10 bases at J; junction bases unmatched: 14. CDR1 is SGHNT, CDR2 YYREEE, per germline (reference sequence). The CDR3 region is CASSTLKPGGGSPLHF. The CDR3 DNA sequence: TGTGCCAGCAGCACCTTGAAGCCAGGGGGTGGATCACCCCTCCACTTT.

J is TRBJ2-3 and V is TRBV5-4; tentatively, D is TRBD1 (5 bases). Germline V gene lookup returns CDR1 SGHNT and CDR2 YYREEE (reference sequence). This CDR3 comprises 13 residues. V shed 1 base and J shed 3 bases, with 6 bases lying between them. The CDR3 is CASSLRGTDTQYF. For the CDR3, the DNA is TGTGCCAGCAGCTTGAGGGGTACAGATACGCAGTATTTT.

The V call is TRBV18, the J call TRBJ1-2; no definite D call. The V gene lost 5 bases and the J gene lost 5 bases, with 12 bases spanning the gap. CDR1 KGHSH and CDR2 LQKENI come from the germline V gene. CDR3 length: 13 residues. The CDR3 reads CASSLLGEYGYTF. CDR3 in DNA: TGTGCCAGCTCATTGCTGGGAGAATATGGCTACACCTTC.

This clone was seen once. The chain combines TRBV4-1 with TRBJ1-3, with D possibly matching TRBD1 (5 bases). This CDR3 spans 15 amino acids. Deletions cut 0 bases from V and 4 bases from J, with 10 bases between. Germline CDR1 and CDR2: MGHRA and YSYEKL. CDR3 sequence: CASSQDRGWGNTIYF. In DNA, the CDR3 is TGCGCCAGCAGCCAAGATCGGGGGTGGGGAAACACCATATATTTT.

The chain employs TRBV2 and TRBJ1-4, with TRBD1 matching 9 bases. The CDR3 runs to 14 residues. The V gene end was trimmed by 11 bases and the J gene end by 8 bases; junction bases not matched to a gene: 12. Germline V CDR1 and CDR2: SNHLY, FYNNEI. The CDR3 spells CAATTRQGVEKLFF. CDR3 nucleotides: TGTGCCGCAACTACTAGACAGGGGGTCGAAAAACTGTTTTTT.

The genes are TRBV14 and TRBJ1-6; D gene unclear. CDR1 is SGHDN, CDR2 FVKESK, per germline. CDR3 length equals 12 residues. The V end lost 0 bases, the J end lost 10 bases, and 4 bases lay between the germline ends. The CDR3 DNA reads TGTGCCAGCAGCCAAGATCTGTCACCCCTCCACTTT. It yields the protein CASSQDLSPLHF.

This chain links TRBV28 with TRBJ1-2, with 8 bases aligning to TRBD1. Germline V lookup: CDR1 MDHEN, CDR2 SYDVKM. V shed 4 bases and J 8 bases; nucleotides not matched to a gene: 15. The CDR3 extends over 16 amino acids. The CDR3 sequence: CASSSGTGFTPGGYTF. CDR3 DNA sequence: TGTGCCAGCAGTTCAGGGACAGGTTTTACTCCTGGGGGCTACACCTTC.

V and J are TRBV3-1 (or the pseudogene TRBV3-2) and TRBJ2-3; 11 bases agree with TRBD2. The germline V gene encodes CDR1 LGHDT and CDR2 YNNKEL (reference sequence). This CDR3 is 16 amino acids long. J gave up 0 bases and V 4 bases, and 3 bases lay outside the gene matches. CDR3 sequence reads: CASSPSGGTSTDTQYF. The CDR3 DNA follows: TGTGCCAGCAGCCCTAGCGGGGGGACTAGCACAGATACGCAGTATTTT.

CDR3 in DNA: TGTGCCAGCAGTGAAGGATGGACAGCCTACGAGCAGTACTTC. It is translated as CASSEGWTAYEQYF. V and J are TRBV25-1 and TRBJ2-7; TRBD1 is a possible D gene (6 bases). CDR3 length equals 14 residues. Germline values: CDR1 MGHDK, CDR2 SYGVNS. V lost 2 bases and J lost 2, with 10 bases in between.

The chain couples TRBV5-6 to TRBJ2-5; the match to TRBD1 covers 9 bases. This CDR3 is 16 amino acids long. V dropped 8 bases and J dropped 2; count of bases not matched to a gene: 13. Germline CDR1 reads SGHDT; CDR2 reads YYEEEE. The CDR3 DNA reads as TGTGCCAGTATTCGGACAGGGGCCCATCAGCAAGAGACCCAGTACTTC. It specifies CASIRTGAHQQETQYF.

The rearrangement uses TRBV19 and TRBJ1-1, with D possibly matching TRBD1 (6 bases). Germline lookup yields CDR1 LNHDA and CDR2 SQIVND (reference sequence). The V end was cut by 6 bases, the J end by 5 bases, with 10 bases between. The CDR3 runs to 12 residues. CDR3 residues: CASRKGVTEAFF. As DNA, the CDR3 is TGTGCCAGTAGGAAGGGGGTTACTGAAGCTTTCTTT.

This rearrangement joins TRBV7-9 to TRBJ2-5; TRBD1 might be the D (6 bases). V was clipped by 5 bases and J by 1 base, with 14 bases between them. The CDR3 contains 15 residues. Germline lookup yields CDR1 SEHNR and CDR2 FQNEAQ (reference sequence). CDR3 sequence: CASSETTGPQETQYF. CDR3 nucleotides: TGTGCCAGCAGCGAAACAACAGGGCCCCAAGAGACCCAGTACTTC.

The J gene is TRBJ2-1, the V gene TRBV7-2; 8 bases are shared with TRBD2. The CDR3 covers 15 residues. J gave up 9 bases and V 4 bases, and 11 bases lay outside the gene matches. Looked up from germline, CDR1 is SGHTA and CDR2 is FQGNSA. CDR3 residues: CASSSFRSGGREQFF. CDR3 DNA: TGTGCCAGCAGCTCCTTCAGAAGCGGGGGCCGTGAGCAGTTCTTC. The full variable domain, rest sourced from reference TRBV7-2 and TRBJ2-1, is GAGVSQSPSNKVTEKGKDVELRCDPISGHTALYWYRQSLGQGLEFLIYFQGNSAPDKSGLPSDRFSAERTGGSVSTLTIQRTQQEDSAVYLCASSSFRSGGREQFFGPGTRLTVL.

The rearrangement links TRBV11-3 to TRBJ2-3; D unresolved. The length of the CDR3 is 16 residues. V lost 6 bases, J lost 8 bases, and 24 bases lay in between. Germline V gene data show CDR1 as SGHNT and CDR2 as YENEEA. CDR3 protein: CASSSPRQVGASTQYF. In DNA form, the CDR3 reads TGTGCCAGCAGTTCACCCAGGCAGGTCGGCGCCTCTACGCAGTATTTT.

The gene calls are TRBV6-5 and TRBJ1-5; D might be TRBD1 (6 bases). The CDR3 loop spans 14 amino acids. CDR1 and CDR2 (germline): MNHEY, SVGAGI. V gave up 6 bases and J gave up 2 bases, with 11 bases separating them. The chain's CDR3 is CASRSQGGNQPQHF. DNA of the CDR3: TGTGCCAGCAGGTCACAGGGTGGCAATCAGCCCCAGCATTTT.

This chain joins TRBV9 and TRBJ2-3, with 9 bases fitting TRBD2. CDR3 length: 15 residues. J was trimmed by 3 bases and V by 3 bases; bases with no gene match: 5. Per germline, CDR1 SGDLS and CDR2 YYNGEE. CDR3 sequence: CASSERGVGTDTQYF. CDR3 in DNA: TGTGCCAGCAGCGAGCGGGGGGTCGGAACAGATACGCAGTATTTT.

The chain combines TRBV7-8 with TRBJ1-6, with D perhaps TRBD1 (6 bases). The CDR3 is 20 amino acids. Germline CDR1 SGHVS, CDR2 FQNEAQ. V was trimmed by 1 base and J by 0 bases, leaving 19 bases between them. The chain's CDR3 is CASSLDRIIQGSSYNSPLHF. The CDR3 nucleotides are TGTGCCAGCAGCTTAGACAGAATAATTCAGGGGAGCTCCTATAATTCACCCCTCCACTTT.

The CDR3 spells CASSPWDRGREKLFF. For the CDR3, the DNA is TGTGCCAGCAGTCCCTGGGACAGGGGGCGTGAAAAACTGTTTTTT. The genes are TRBV6-5 and TRBJ1-4; 12 bases agree with TRBD1. Germline V gene data show CDR1 as MNHEY and CDR2 as SVGAGI. There are 15 residues in the CDR3. Germline trimming cut 5 bases from V and 7 bases from J; bases unmatched to any gene: 5.